This TCR beta chain was sequenced during a study of OX40 agonist ivuxolimab in advanced cancers. Notes on the research overall: The costimulatory receptor OX40 (CD134) was targeted by ivuxolimab, a fully human IgG2 agonistic monoclonal antibody. Intravenous ivuxolimab was administered to patients every 2 weeks at six dose levels: 0.01, 0.1, 0.3, 1.5, 3 and 10 mg/kg. Among the roughly 50 dose-escalation patients, some 20 had hepatocellular carcinoma, approximately 15 melanoma, 9 renal cell carcinoma and 9 head and neck cancer. In the dose-escalation cohort, 75% to 85% of patients were male, and the mean age was approximately 60 years with a range of about 23 to 79. Patients were allowed to have had prior anti-PD-1, anti-PD-L1 or anti-CTLA-4 therapy, and 40% of the dose-escalation patients had previously received checkpoint inhibitors. Partial responses occurred in three dose-escalation patients: two with cutaneous melanoma and one with hepatocellular carcinoma. Peripheral TCRbeta sequencing was intended to test whether TCR sequence diversity was altered and clonal T-cell expansion was caused by ivuxolimab. The paper covers the monotherapy dose-escalation part of the phase I ivuxolimab trial, which included N ≈ 50 patients.

For sequencing of the TCRbeta CDR3 region, genomic DNA was extracted from the sorted cells. The immunoSEQ Assay was used to sequence the TCRbeta CDR3 regions. TCRdb took this table from immuneACCESS and kept in-frame rearrangements with V and J called. Such tables lack part of the clones; where checked against another copy, unresolved V genes explain under half of the gap, and the rest is unexplained. The sample table records about 130,000 clones; around 92% of these occur just once. Around 0.84% of the sample is in the top ten clones. CDR1 and CDR2, looked up from the germline V gene, are KGHSH and LQKENI. The CDR3 starts with the cysteine, ends with the phenylalanine, and has 15 residues. The entry retains the CDR3 DNA only, 45 bases that are in frame from base 1. V ends up 3 bases short and J 3 bases short, with an unmatched junction base count of 2. The trial excluded patients who had a history of autoimmune disease or who were on systemic immunosuppression. Peripheral blood for TCR sequencing was drawn from every dose cohort at baseline, at cycle 4 day 1 and at cycle 7 day 1. The samples were taken from a phase I, first-in-human, multicenter, open-label dose-escalation trial of ivuxolimab. Adults with locally advanced or metastatic melanoma, renal cell, hepatocellular, or head and neck squamous cell carcinoma were enrolled in the trial. Before TCR sequencing, CD4+ T cells and CD8+ T cells from peripheral blood were sorted into separate populations.

Study-wide conclusions, independent of this receptor: Clonal expansion of both CD4+ and CD8+ blood T cells was observed from baseline to week 6 at doses 0.1 to 3.0 mg/kg. In the 0.1-3.0 mg/kg groups, partial responders had among the lowest normalized peripheral clonal expansion, particularly in CD8+ T cells. After ivuxolimab, expanded clones were on average more numerous among CD8+ T cells than among CD4+ T cells. Antigen specificity was not determined for the clonally expanded peripheral T cells. Low levels of normalized T-cell clonal expansion were also shown by some nonresponding patients.

Only a few counts were recorded for this clone. No antigen is known for it. No quality values exist for individual bases; no much larger clone is one base distant. Material: CD4+ or CD8+ T cells sorted from blood, obtained in a trial of the OX40 agonist ivuxolimab. This receptor was taken from an adult with an advanced solid tumor such as melanoma, head and neck, liver or kidney cancer. In this chain, TRBV18 is recombined with TRBJ1-5; 10 bases in between match TRBD1. The CDR3 reads as follows: CASSPGQGTNQPQHF. The nucleotide sequence reads TGTGCCAGCTCACCGGGACAGGGGACCAATCAGCCCCAGCATTTT.